Listed here are 14 T cell receptor beta chains from one sample, sequenced in a study of siplizumab effects on memory and regulatory T cells. Clones were sequenced by immunoSEQ multiplex PCR, and TCRdb holds only the in-frame ones, with some missing. The repertoire holds about 69,000 clones, with around 90% as singletons. Sequencing input: Tregs sorted from blood. These receptors all stem from a human donor in good health.

The chain combines TRBV6-5 with TRBJ2-1; 10 bases match TRBD2. The CDR3 runs 15 residues. Trimming at V came to 5 bases and at J to 9 bases, leaving 10 bases not matched to a gene. CDR1 is MNHEY and CDR2 is SVGAGI in the germline V gene. The CDR3 spells CASSPSGLATGEQFF. The CDR3 nucleotides are TGTGCCAGCAGTCCTTCGGGACTAGCGACCGGTGAGCAGTTCTTC.

This clone turned up a few times. The genes are TRBV29-1 and TRBJ1-1; the D is unclear. V lost 3 bases to trimming and J lost 1 base, with 9 bases between them. CDR1 is SQVTM and CDR2 is ANQGSEA in the germline V gene. This CDR3 comprises 13 residues. The CDR3 DNA reads TGCAGCGTTGAGAGGGAGACGAACACTGAAGCTTTCTTT. It specifies CSVERETNTEAFF.

The chain links TRBV19 to TRBJ2-6; D call uncertain. The CDR3 consists of 14 residues. Germline CDR1 and CDR2: LNHDA and SQIVND (reference sequence). Trimming took 3 bases from V and 2 from J, leaving 5 bases between them. The CDR3 here is CASSMSTGANVLTF. The CDR3 nucleotides read TGTGCCAGTAGTATGAGTACTGGGGCCAACGTCCTGACTTTC.

The rearrangement joins TRBV2 to TRBJ1-2; TRBD1 is a possible D gene (5 bases). The CDR3 has 14 amino acids. The V gene's germline CDR1 is SNHLY and CDR2 FYNNEI. Trimming pared 5 bases from V and 0 bases from J, leaving 10 bases between. The CDR3 DNA is TGTGCCAGCAGTCCCGTAGGGGCTAACTATGGCTACACCTTC. It yields the protein CASSPVGANYGYTF.

The sample holds a few counts of this clone. The chain joins TRBV12-5 to TRBJ1-3, with TRBD1 as a possible D gene (5 bases). Per germline, CDR1 LGHNT and CDR2 FRNRAP. The CDR3 extends over 19 amino acids. With 2 bases removed from V and 0 bases from J, the gap between germline ends came to 20 bases. CDR3 in DNA: TGTGCTAGTGGTTTGAGGGGAATTTCCCCCTGGTACTCTGGAAACACCATATATTTT. It encodes CASGLRGISPWYSGNTIYF.

V and J are TRBV19 and TRBJ1-5; the D is unclear. This CDR3 contains 16 residues. The ends were cut back, 7 bases at V and 6 bases at J, with 22 bases in the middle. Germline-derived CDR1 and CDR2 are LNHDA and SQIVND (reference sequence). For the CDR3, the DNA is TGTGCCAGTAACTCGAATTCCCTAATTGGTGGTCAGCCCCAGCATTTT. It codes for CASNSNSLIGGQPQHF.

In its sample, this clone was seen once. V and J are TRBV5-1 and TRBJ1-4, with 9 bases fitting TRBD1. The CDR3 spans 18 residues. J was trimmed by 8 bases and V by 4 bases; bases with no gene match: 18. The germline gives CDR1 SGHRS, CDR2 YFSETQ. The CDR3 loop is CASSPWSGQGEGIEKLFF. Written as DNA, the CDR3 is TGCGCCAGCAGCCCCTGGTCGGGACAGGGAGAGGGTATCGAAAAACTGTTTTTT.

This clone showed up just a few times. The chain links TRBV10-1 to TRBJ1-5, with a possible D match to TRBD1 (5 bases). This CDR3 has 13 residues. Germline CDR1 and CDR2: WNHNN and SYGVQD (reference sequence). The ends were cut back, 6 bases at V and 2 bases at J, with 8 bases in the middle. Here the CDR3 DNA reads TGCGCCAGCAGCGGACAACGCAATCAGCCCCAGCATTTT. Residues: CASSGQRNQPQHF.

The V call is TRBV19, the J call TRBJ2-1, with 7 bases lining up with TRBD2. From germline, CDR1 is LNHDA and CDR2 SQIVND (reference sequence). V lost 4 bases, J lost 7 bases, and 10 bases stayed unmatched. This CDR3 contains 15 residues. CDR3 sequence reads: CASSRGGRAGNEQFF. Here the CDR3 DNA reads TGTGCCAGTAGTAGAGGTGGGAGGGCCGGGAATGAGCAGTTCTTC.

The rearrangement joins TRBV12-2 to TRBJ1-5; TRBD1, the D gene given by the table, was not confirmed from the DNA. TRBV12-2 is a listed pseudogene. The CDR3 sequence is 17 residues long. The CDR3 bases are TGTGCAAGTCGCTCTGACAGGGAAGGGTATAGCAATCAGCCCCAGCATTTT. Amino acid sequence: CASRSDREGYSNQPQHF.

The chain carries TRBV5-1 and TRBJ1-2; D unresolved. V dropped 0 bases and J dropped 2 bases, with 8 bases sitting between them. The CDR3 is 14 residues long. CDR1 and CDR2 from the germline V gene are SGHRS and YFSETQ. The CDR3 DNA is TGCGCCAGCAGCTTGGCTGGGGAGAACTATGGCTACACCTTC. This sequence encodes CASSLAGENYGYTF.

The chain joins TRBV5-1 to TRBJ2-1, with 12 bases lining up with TRBD2. The CDR3 has 16 amino acids. J gave up 4 bases and V 0 bases, and 2 bases lay outside the gene matches. From germline, CDR1 is SGHRS and CDR2 YFSETQ. CDR3 amino acids: CASSLAGTSGYNEQFF. The CDR3 DNA follows: TGCGCCAGCAGCTTGGCAGGGACTAGCGGGTACAATGAGCAGTTCTTC.

The chain joins TRBV7-8 to TRBJ1-2; possible D gene TRBD1, 6 bases. Trimming removed 4 bases at V and 4 bases at J, with 16 bases between. The CDR3 is 15 amino acids. In germline, CDR1 is SGHVS, CDR2 FQNEAQ. The DNA of the CDR3 is TGTGCCAGCAGCTCCGGGGACACCTTTTTCTATGGCTACACCTTC. This translates into CASSSGDTFFYGYTF. Combining the CDR3 with reference TRBV7-8 and TRBJ1-2 gives the whole variable domain GAGVSQSPRYKVAKRGQDVALRCDPISGHVSLFWYQQALGQGPEFLTYFQNEAQLDKSGLPSDRFFAERPEGSVSTLKIQRTQQEDSAVYLCASSSGDTFFYGYTFGSGTRLTVV.

The V call is TRBV9, the J call TRBJ1-3, with 8 nucleotides matching TRBD1. The CDR3 totals 16 residues. Germline V gene sequence: CDR1 SGDLS, CDR2 YYNGEE. V lost 0 bases, J lost 4 bases, and 6 bases stayed unmatched. Here the CDR3 reads CASSVGDRHYGNTIYF. The CDR3 DNA reads TGTGCCAGCAGCGTAGGGGACAGGCATTACGGAAACACCATATATTTT.